The 3 T cell receptor beta chains below all came from one sample that was sequenced in a study of graft-versus-host responses after intestinal transplantation (dated by TCRdb to the early 2020s). Receptors were amplified or captured by the immunoSEQ multiplex PCR assay. What TCRdb holds here is the immuneACCESS table cut down to in-frame rearrangements. Part of the clones is not present; checked against another copy, under half of the missing clones reflect an unresolved V gene, and the others are unexplained. Within this sample are roughly 80,000 clones, with 80% to 95% of them counted one time only. The ten biggest clones cover around 0.69% of the sample. The source was PBMCs, collected 98 days after intestinal transplantation. These TCRs come from a human patient who received an intestinal transplant, so some T cells may come from the graft donor.

The V call is TRBV19, the J call TRBJ1-2; D possibly corresponds to TRBD1 (5 bases). Germline CDR1 and CDR2: LNHDA and SQIVND (reference sequence). The CDR3 runs 14 residues. V dropped 6 bases and J dropped 4 bases, with 15 bases sitting between them. The CDR3 DNA follows: TGTGCCAGTAGCCCGGCGGGGCCTAGCTATGGCTACACCTTC. Amino acid sequence: CASSPAGPSYGYTF.

The chain uses TRBV30 and TRBJ2-1; 11 positions match TRBD2. The CDR3 length is 16 residues. Germline assignment: CDR1 GTSNPN and CDR2 SVGIG (reference sequence). Trimming at V came to 0 bases and at J to 7 bases, leaving 8 bases not matched to a gene. CDR3 loop: CAWSVWLAGGGNEQFF. CDR3 DNA: TGTGCCTGGAGTGTATGGCTAGCGGGGGGTGGGAATGAGCAGTTCTTC. The whole variable domain, remainder taken from reference TRBV30 and TRBJ2-1, is SQTIHQWPATLVQPVGSPLSLECTVEGTSNPNLYWYRQAAGRGLQLLFYSVGIGQISSEVPQNLSASRPQDRQFILSSKKLLLSDSGFYLCAWSVWLAGGGNEQFFGPGTRLTVL.

The CDR3: CASSINRVGIQYF. CDR3 sequence (DNA): TGTGCCAGTAGTATCAACCGGGTCGGCATTCAGTACTTC. The chain recombines TRBV19 with TRBJ2-4; D remains ambiguous. This CDR3 has 13 amino acids. Trimming left V 3 bases short and J 9 bases short, with 12 bases between. Germline V gene lookup returns CDR1 LNHDA and CDR2 SQIVND (reference sequence).